These 23 T cell receptor beta chains were sequenced from one sample in a study of blood T cell repertoires in COVID-19. Some clones are missing from TCRdb's copy, which holds only in-frame ones; the method was immunoSEQ multiplex PCR. Of about 140,000 clones listed, just under 90% are singletons. Sequences were obtained from peripheral blood. The receptor set was obtained from an elderly woman with acute or convalescent COVID-19.

The V and J genes are TRBV30 and TRBJ1-5, with no clear D. This CDR3 has 15 amino acids. The germline V gene encodes CDR1 GTSNPN and CDR2 SVGIG (reference sequence). V was pared by 2 bases and J by 0 bases, with 11 bases between. The CDR3 DNA reads as TGTGCCTGGAGTTCGGGATCCCGTAGCAATCAGCCCCAGCATTTT. Protein: CAWSSGSRSNQPQHF.

The chain employs TRBV19 and TRBJ2-7; D ambiguous. V was cut by 11 bases and J by 6 bases, with 35 bases left in between. CDR3 size: 18 residues. Germline CDR1 reads LNHDA; CDR2 reads SQIVND (reference sequence). CDR3 nucleotides: TGTGCCGTCATACCCCCGAACCCCCGAACGGGTCCTATGGGCGAGCAGTACTTC. Its translation is CAVIPPNPRTGPMGEQYF.

This chain joins TRBV9 and TRBJ2-1; 7 nucleotides match TRBD1. Germline V gives CDR1 SGDLS, CDR2 YYNGEE. V dropped 4 bases and J dropped 6; count of bases not matched to a gene: 10. This CDR3 is built from 15 residues. The DNA of the CDR3 is TGTGCCAGCAGCCCACGCTCGGACAGGTTCAATGAGCAGTTCTTC. It translates to CASSPRSDRFNEQFF.

The chain couples TRBV7-2 to TRBJ1-1, with TRBD1 matching over 8 bases. Germline CDR1 SGHTA, CDR2 FQGNSA. CDR3 size: 15 residues. With 4 bases clipped from V and 1 base from J, the junction kept 5 bases outside the gene matches. CDR3 region: CASSWTGRGNTEAFF. In DNA form, the CDR3 reads TGTGCCAGCAGCTGGACAGGGCGTGGGAACACTGAAGCTTTCTTT.

The chain uses TRBV6-5 and TRBJ1-4; unclear D gene. Germline CDR1 reads MNHEY; CDR2 reads SVGAGI. Trimming cost V 2 bases and J 4 bases, with 8 bases left between them. This CDR3 contains 14 residues. CDR3 amino acids: CASSYEGGNEKLFF. The CDR3 nucleotides are TGTGCCAGCAGTTACGAGGGAGGTAATGAAAAACTGTTTTTT.

J is TRBJ1-1 and V is TRBV19; D remains unclear. The CDR3 is 10 residues long. CDR1 and CDR2 from the germline V gene are LNHDA and SQIVND (reference sequence). Trimming removed 6 bases from V and 5 bases from J, with 4 bases in between. The CDR3 region has the DNA TGTGCCAGTAGGAGTACTGAAGCTTTCTTT. Translation gives CASRSTEAFF.

The V and J genes are TRBV28 and TRBJ1-6; TRBD1 matches 9 bases. Germline lookup yields CDR1 MDHEN and CDR2 SYDVKM. CDR3 size: 17 residues. Losses at the gene ends were 10 bases for V and 0 bases for J; bases not matched to a gene: 10. The CDR3 DNA reads as TGTGCCACCAGGACAGGGGCAGGGAGCTCCTATAATTCACCCCTCCACTTT. This encodes CATRTGAGSSYNSPLHF.

The V call is TRBV18, the J call TRBJ1-2; D unclear. Deletions cut 3 bases from V and 4 bases from J, with 12 bases between. Germline V gene data show CDR1 as KGHSH and CDR2 as LQKENI. This CDR3 spans 14 amino acids. The CDR3 DNA is TGTGCCAGCTCACCCAATAAGGAGGCCTATGGCTACACCTTC. Protein sequence: CASSPNKEAYGYTF.

This chain joins TRBV29-1 and TRBJ1-3; D is possibly TRBD1 (5 bases). This CDR3 has 14 amino acids. Trimming took off 7 bases at V and 4 bases at J, with 17 bases between the two ends. CDR1 is SQVTM and CDR2 is ANQGSEA in the germline V gene. The CDR3 reads CSAESRAWGNTIYF. CDR3 coding DNA: TGCAGCGCCGAGTCCAGGGCCTGGGGAAACACCATATATTTT.

V usage is TRBV30 and J usage is TRBJ2-3; D not resolved. Trimming cost V 2 bases and J 2 bases, with 8 bases left between them. The CDR3 consists of 13 residues. The germline V gene encodes CDR1 GTSNPN and CDR2 SVGIG (reference sequence). The CDR3 sequence is CAWSSGFTDTQYF. CDR3 bases: TGTGCCTGGAGTTCCGGGTTCACAGATACGCAGTATTTT.

The count of this clone is one. This chain uses TRBV19 with TRBJ2-1; 8 bases fit TRBD1. Germline CDR1 LNHDA, CDR2 SQIVND (reference sequence). V lost 4 bases to trimming and J lost 4 bases; unmatched junction nucleotides: 6. The CDR3 consists of 15 residues. The DNA for the CDR3 is TGTGCCAGTAGTACCGACAGGGGCCAATACAATGAGCAGTTCTTC. As protein: CASSTDRGQYNEQFF.

J is TRBJ1-4 and V is TRBV5-1; TRBD1 matches at 11 bases. V gave up 4 bases and J gave up 7 bases; unmatched junction bases: 12. The CDR3 covers 17 residues. Germline CDR1 reads SGHRS; CDR2 reads YFSETQ. CDR3: CASSRPGTGGQVEKLFF. The CDR3 DNA reads as TGCGCCAGCAGCCGGCCCGGGACAGGGGGTCAGGTTGAAAAACTGTTTTTT.

The chain combines TRBV18 with TRBJ2-7; 12 nucleotides agree with TRBD2. There are 18 residues in the CDR3. Germline CDR1 reads KGHSH; CDR2 reads LQKENI. V trimming: 4 bases; J trimming: 0 bases; junction bases outside the gene matches: 10. CDR3 loop: CASSHTGLAGASSYEQYF. The CDR3 DNA follows: TGTGCCAGCTCACACACGGGACTAGCGGGTGCCTCCTCCTACGAGCAGTACTTC.

This chain uses TRBV5-1 with TRBJ1-5; 7 bases are shared with TRBD1. The germline V gene encodes CDR1 SGHRS and CDR2 YFSETQ. Unmatched junction bases numbered 3, after V lost 4 bases and J lost 2 bases. The CDR3 sequence is 14 residues long. Here the CDR3 reads CASSTGTGNQPQHF. The CDR3 DNA reads as TGCGCCAGCAGCACCGGGACAGGCAATCAGCCCCAGCATTTT.

CDR3 sequence: CASTVRSQPQHF. The CDR3 nucleotides are TGCGCCAGCACCGTTCGGAGTCAGCCCCAGCATTTT. V usage is TRBV23-1 and J usage is TRBJ1-5; D gene ambiguous. TRBV23-1 is filed as an ORF, its function uncertain. With 7 bases removed from V and 6 bases from J, the gap between germline ends came to 10 bases. The CDR3 totals 12 residues.

The chain recombines TRBV20-1 with TRBJ1-4; TRBD1 aligns across 7 bases. CDR1 is DFQATT and CDR2 is SNEGSKA in the germline V gene (reference sequence). CDR3 size: 15 residues. V dropped 3 bases and J dropped 8; count of bases not matched to a gene: 12. CDR3 DNA: TGCAGTGCTAGTCCAAGGGGGACAGTAACGGAAAAACTGTTTTTT. This translates into CSASPRGTVTEKLFF.

This clone was recorded once. The chain has TRBV15 and TRBJ2-7; 7 nucleotides match TRBD1. This CDR3 has 15 residues. V lost 0 bases, J lost 3 bases, and 5 bases stayed unmatched. Germline V gene lookup returns CDR1 LNHNV and CDR2 YYDKDF (reference sequence). This chain's CDR3 is CATSRERQGLYEQYF. In nucleotides, the CDR3 is TGTGCCACCAGCAGAGAACGACAGGGCCTCTACGAGCAGTACTTC.

CDR3: CASSLDQGNPLSPLHF. DNA for the CDR3: TGTGCCAGCAGCTTGGATCAGGGAAATCCTCTTTCACCCCTCCACTTT. The J gene is TRBJ1-6, the V gene TRBV5-4; perhaps TRBD1 as D (5 bases). This CDR3 has 16 amino acids. Germline V gene data show CDR1 as SGHNT and CDR2 as YYREEE (reference sequence). V shed 0 bases and J shed 9 bases, with 16 bases lying between them.

This clone was recorded only once. The CDR3 sequence is CASSLQDWQNGETQYF. The CDR3 DNA follows: TGCGCCAGCAGCCTCCAGGATTGGCAAAACGGAGAGACCCAGTACTTC. The J gene is TRBJ2-5, the V gene TRBV5-1; D ambiguous. V lost 4 bases and J lost 4, with 20 bases in between. This CDR3 spans 16 amino acids. Germline CDR1 and CDR2: SGHRS and YFSETQ.

This clone was seen just once. The chain links TRBV5-1 to TRBJ1-1; D unresolved. Germline V gene lookup returns CDR1 SGHRS and CDR2 YFSETQ. This CDR3 has 14 residues. The V gene lost 0 bases and the J gene lost 2 bases, with 8 bases spanning the gap. The chain's CDR3 is CASSLDGGNTEAFF. CDR3 nucleotide sequence: TGCGCCAGCAGCTTGGATGGCGGTAACACTGAAGCTTTCTTT.

CDR3 DNA sequence: TGTGCCAGCAGTTTAGTCCGTGGCAATCAGCCCCAGCATTTT. Amino acids: CASSLVRGNQPQHF. This chain joins TRBV27 and TRBJ1-5, with unresolved D. V lost 2 bases to trimming and J lost 2 bases, with 7 bases between them. The CDR3 covers 14 residues. Looked up from germline, CDR1 is MNHEY and CDR2 is SMNVEV (reference sequence).

The chain is built from TRBV29-1 and TRBJ2-4; 7 bases match TRBD1. Looked up from germline, CDR1 is SQVTM and CDR2 is ANQGSEA. The CDR3 loop spans 12 amino acids. The J segment lost 7 bases and the V segment lost 4 bases, leaving 4 bases of the junction unmatched. In nucleotides, the CDR3 is TGCAGCGTTGGACAGGGCCAGAACATTCAGTACTTC. Amino acids: CSVGQGQNIQYF.

CDR3 nucleotide sequence: TGTGCCAGCAGCCCGGGGAGAGGAGCGGATGGCTACACCTTC. Encoded protein: CASSPGRGADGYTF. V is TRBV9 and J is TRBJ1-2; no definite D call. The germline gives CDR1 SGDLS, CDR2 YYNGEE. CDR3 length equals 14 residues. With 4 bases removed from V and 6 bases from J, the gap between germline ends came to 16 bases.